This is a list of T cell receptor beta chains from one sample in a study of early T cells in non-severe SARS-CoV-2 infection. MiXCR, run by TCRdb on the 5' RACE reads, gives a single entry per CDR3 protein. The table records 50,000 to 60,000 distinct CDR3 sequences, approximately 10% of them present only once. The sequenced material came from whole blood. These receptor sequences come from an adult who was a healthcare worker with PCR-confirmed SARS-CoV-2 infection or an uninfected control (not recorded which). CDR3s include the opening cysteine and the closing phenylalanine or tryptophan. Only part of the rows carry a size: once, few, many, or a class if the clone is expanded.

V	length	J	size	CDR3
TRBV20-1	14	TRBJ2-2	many	CSARAGLSHGELFF
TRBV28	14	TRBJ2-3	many	CASSLSRGSDTQYF
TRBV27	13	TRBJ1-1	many	CASSPIYLDRAFF
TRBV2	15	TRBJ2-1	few	CASSDWGLASYEQFF
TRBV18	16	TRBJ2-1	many	CASSPAPGTGYNEQFF
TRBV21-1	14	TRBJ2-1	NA	CARGGGPEYNEQFF
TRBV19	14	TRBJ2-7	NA	CASSTDRGTYEQYF
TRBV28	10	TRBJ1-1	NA	CASGNTEAFF
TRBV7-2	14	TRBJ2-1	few	CASRPVGIWNEQFF
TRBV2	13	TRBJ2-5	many	CASTPGNQETQYF
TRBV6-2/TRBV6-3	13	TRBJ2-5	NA	CASSYSKRETQYF
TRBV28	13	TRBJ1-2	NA	CASKQGASYGYTF
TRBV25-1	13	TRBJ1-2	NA	CASSAGGYYGYTF
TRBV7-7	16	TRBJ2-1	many	CASSLNRGTGSNEQFF
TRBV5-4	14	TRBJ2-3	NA	CASSYGQGMDTQYF
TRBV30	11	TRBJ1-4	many	CAWSRNEKLFF
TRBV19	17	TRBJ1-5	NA	CATKNLPGGERRQPQHF
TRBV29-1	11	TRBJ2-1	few	CSVRSYNEQFF
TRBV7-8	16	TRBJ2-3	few	CASSPVATPSTDTQYF
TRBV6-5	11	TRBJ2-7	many	CASSRLGEQYF
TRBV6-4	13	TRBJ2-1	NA	CASGLAGGNEQFF
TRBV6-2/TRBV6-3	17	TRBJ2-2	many	CASSSRRREGNTGELFF
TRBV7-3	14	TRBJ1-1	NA	CASSLTWGSTEAFF
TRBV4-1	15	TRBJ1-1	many	CASSRLGRVNTEAFF
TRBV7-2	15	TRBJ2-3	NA	CASSSGPRSPDTQYF
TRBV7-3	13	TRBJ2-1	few	CASSLGHNNEQFF
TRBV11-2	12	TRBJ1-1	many	CASRSEGTEAFF
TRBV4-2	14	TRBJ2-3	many	CASSQVPGADTQYF
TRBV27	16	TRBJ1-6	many	CASSFRPQGLSSPLHF
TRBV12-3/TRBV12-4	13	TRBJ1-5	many	CASSLTGGEPQHF